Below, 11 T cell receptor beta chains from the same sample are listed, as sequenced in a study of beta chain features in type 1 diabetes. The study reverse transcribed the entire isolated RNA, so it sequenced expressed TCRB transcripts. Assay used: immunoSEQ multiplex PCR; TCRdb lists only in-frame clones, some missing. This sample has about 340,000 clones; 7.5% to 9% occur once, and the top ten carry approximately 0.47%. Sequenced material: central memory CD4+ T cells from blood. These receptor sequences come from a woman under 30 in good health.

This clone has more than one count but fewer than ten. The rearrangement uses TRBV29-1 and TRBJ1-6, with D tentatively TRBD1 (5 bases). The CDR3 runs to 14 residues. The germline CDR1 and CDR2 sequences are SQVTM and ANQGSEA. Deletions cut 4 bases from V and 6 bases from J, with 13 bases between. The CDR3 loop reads CSVAVGQGNSPLHF. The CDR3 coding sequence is TGCAGCGTTGCCGTGGGGCAGGGTAATTCACCCCTCCACTTT.

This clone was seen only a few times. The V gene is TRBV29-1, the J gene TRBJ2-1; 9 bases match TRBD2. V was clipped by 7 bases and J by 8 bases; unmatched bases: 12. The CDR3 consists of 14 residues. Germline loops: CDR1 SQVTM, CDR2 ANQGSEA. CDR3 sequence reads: CSGGGGRAGYEQFF. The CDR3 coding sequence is TGCAGCGGCGGTGGCGGGAGGGCCGGTTATGAGCAGTTCTTC.

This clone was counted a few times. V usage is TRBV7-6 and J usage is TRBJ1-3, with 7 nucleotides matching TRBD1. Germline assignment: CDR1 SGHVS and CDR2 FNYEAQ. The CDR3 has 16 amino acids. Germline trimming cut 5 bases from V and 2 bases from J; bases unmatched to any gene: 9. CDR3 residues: CASSKRQGSAGNTIYF. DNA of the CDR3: TGTGCCAGCAGCAAACGACAGGGTTCGGCTGGAAACACCATATATTTT.

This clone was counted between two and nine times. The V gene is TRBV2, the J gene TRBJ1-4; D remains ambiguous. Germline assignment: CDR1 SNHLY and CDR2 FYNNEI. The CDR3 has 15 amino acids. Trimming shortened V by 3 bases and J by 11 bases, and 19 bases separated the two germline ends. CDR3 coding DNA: TGTGCCAGCAGTGAGGGATGGGGAGGAGTAAGGAAACTGTTTTTT. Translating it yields CASSEGWGGVRKLFF.

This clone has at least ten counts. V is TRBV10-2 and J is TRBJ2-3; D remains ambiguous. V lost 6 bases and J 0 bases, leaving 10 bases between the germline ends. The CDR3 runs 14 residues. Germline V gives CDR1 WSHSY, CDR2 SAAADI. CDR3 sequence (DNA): TGCGCCAGCAGGGAAGGTTGGAGCACAGATACGCAGTATTTT. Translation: CASREGWSTDTQYF.

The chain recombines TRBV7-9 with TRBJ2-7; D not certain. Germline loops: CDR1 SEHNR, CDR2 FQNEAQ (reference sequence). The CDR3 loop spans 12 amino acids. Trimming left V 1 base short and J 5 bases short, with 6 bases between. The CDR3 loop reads CASSLGSHEQYF. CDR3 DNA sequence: TGTGCCAGCAGCTTAGGCAGCCACGAGCAGTACTTC.

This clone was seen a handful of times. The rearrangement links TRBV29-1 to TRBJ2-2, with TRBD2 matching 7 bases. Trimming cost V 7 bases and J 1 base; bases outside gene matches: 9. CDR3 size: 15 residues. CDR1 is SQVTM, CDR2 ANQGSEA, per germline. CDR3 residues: CSASELAENTGELFF. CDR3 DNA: TGCAGCGCCTCTGAGCTAGCGGAGAACACCGGGGAGCTGTTTTTT.

Here the CDR3 DNA reads TGTGCCAGCGGATCAGGGGGCAGCTCCTACGAGCAGTACTTC. Its protein product is CASGSGGSSYEQYF. The chain couples TRBV5-6 to TRBJ2-7; 8 bases are shared with TRBD1. Germline V lookup: CDR1 SGHDT, CDR2 YYEEEE. The CDR3 is 14 residues long. The V segment lost 7 bases and the J segment 0 bases; nucleotides outside the gene matches: 6.

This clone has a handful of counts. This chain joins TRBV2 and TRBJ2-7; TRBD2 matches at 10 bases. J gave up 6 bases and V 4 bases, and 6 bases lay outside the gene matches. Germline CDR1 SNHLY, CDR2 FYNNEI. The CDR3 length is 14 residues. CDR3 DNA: TGTGCCAGCAGTGTTAGCGGGAGGCAGGGCGAGCAGTACTTC. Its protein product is CASSVSGRQGEQYF.

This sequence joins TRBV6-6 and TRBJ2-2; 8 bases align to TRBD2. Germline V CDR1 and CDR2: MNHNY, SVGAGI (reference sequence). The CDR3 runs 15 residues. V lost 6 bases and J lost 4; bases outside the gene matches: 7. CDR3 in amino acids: CASRVTSGTTGELFF. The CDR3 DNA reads TGTGCCAGCAGGGTAACTAGCGGAACCACCGGGGAGCTGTTTTTT.

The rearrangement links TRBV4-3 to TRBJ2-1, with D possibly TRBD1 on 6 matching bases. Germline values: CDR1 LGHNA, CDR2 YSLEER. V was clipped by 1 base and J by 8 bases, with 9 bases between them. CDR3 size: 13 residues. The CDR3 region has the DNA TGCGCCAGCAGCCAAGGAGAGGGGGATGAGCAGTTCTTC. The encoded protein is CASSQGEGDEQFF.